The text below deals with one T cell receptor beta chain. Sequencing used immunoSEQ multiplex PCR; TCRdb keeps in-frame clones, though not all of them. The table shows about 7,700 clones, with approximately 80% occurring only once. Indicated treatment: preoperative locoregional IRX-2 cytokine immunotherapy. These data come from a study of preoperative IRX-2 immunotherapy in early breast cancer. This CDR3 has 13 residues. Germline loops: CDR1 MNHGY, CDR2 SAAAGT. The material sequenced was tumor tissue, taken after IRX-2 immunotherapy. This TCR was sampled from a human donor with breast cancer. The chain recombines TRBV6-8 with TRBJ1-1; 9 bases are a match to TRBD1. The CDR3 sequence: CAGQGGLNTEAFF. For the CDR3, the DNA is TGTGCGGGACAGGGCGGCTTGAACACTGAAGCTTTCTTT.